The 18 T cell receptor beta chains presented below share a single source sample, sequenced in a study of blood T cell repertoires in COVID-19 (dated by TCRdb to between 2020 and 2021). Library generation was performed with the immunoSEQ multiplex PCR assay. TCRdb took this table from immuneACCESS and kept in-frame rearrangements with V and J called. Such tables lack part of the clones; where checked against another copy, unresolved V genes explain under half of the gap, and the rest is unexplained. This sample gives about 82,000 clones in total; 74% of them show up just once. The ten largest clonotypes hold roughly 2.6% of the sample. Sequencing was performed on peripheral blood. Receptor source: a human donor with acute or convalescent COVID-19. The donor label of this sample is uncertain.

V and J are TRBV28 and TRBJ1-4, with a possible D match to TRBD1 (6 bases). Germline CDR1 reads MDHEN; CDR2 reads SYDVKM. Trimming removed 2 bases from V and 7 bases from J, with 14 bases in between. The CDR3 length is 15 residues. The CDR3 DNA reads TGTGCCAGCAGTTTAACACAGGGTAGGGGTGAAAAACTGTTTTTT. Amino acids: CASSLTQGRGEKLFF.

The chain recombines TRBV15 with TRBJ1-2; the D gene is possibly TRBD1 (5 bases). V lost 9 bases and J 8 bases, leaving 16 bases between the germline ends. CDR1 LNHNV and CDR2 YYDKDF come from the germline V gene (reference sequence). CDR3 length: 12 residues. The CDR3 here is CATQGATRGYTF. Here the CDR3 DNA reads TGTGCCACTCAAGGGGCGACAAGGGGCTACACCTTC. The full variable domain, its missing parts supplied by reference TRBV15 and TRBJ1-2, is DAMVIQNPRYQVTQFGKPVTLSCSQTLNHNVMYWYQQKSSQAPKLLFHYYDKDFNNEADTPDNFQSRRPNTSFCFLDIRSPGLGDTAMYLCATQGATRGYTFGSGTRLTVV.

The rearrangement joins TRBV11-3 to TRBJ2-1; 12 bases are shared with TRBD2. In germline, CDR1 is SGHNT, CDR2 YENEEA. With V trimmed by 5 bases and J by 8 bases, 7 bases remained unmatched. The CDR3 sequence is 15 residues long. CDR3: CASSVSSGRAHEQFF. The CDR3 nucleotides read TGTGCCAGCAGCGTCTCTAGCGGGAGGGCCCATGAGCAGTTCTTC.

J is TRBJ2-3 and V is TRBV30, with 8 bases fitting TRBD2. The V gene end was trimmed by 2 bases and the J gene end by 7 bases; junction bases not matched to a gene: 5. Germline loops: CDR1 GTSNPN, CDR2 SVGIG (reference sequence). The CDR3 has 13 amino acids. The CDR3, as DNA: TGTGCCTGGAGTCCACTAGCGGCCTATACGCAGTATTTT. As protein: CAWSPLAAYTQYF.

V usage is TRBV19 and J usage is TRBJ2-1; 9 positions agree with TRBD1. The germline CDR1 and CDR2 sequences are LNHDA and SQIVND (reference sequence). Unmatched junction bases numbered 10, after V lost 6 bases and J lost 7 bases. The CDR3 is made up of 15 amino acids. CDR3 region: CASRPPPGTGNEQFF. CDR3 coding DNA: TGTGCCAGTAGACCCCCTCCCGGGACAGGGAATGAGCAGTTCTTC.

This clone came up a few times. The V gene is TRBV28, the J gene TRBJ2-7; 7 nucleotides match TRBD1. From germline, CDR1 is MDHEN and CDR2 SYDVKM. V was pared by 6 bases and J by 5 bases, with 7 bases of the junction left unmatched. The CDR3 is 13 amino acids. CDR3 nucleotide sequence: TGTGCCAGCAGGAGTACAGGGGTCCACGAGCAGTACTTC. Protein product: CASRSTGVHEQYF. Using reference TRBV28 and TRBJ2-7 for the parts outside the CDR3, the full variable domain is DVKVTQSSRYLVKRTGEKVFLECVQDMDHENMFWYRQDPGLGLRLIYFSYDVKMKEKGDIPEGYSVSREKKERFSLILESASTNQTSMYLCASRSTGVHEQYFGPGTRLTVT.

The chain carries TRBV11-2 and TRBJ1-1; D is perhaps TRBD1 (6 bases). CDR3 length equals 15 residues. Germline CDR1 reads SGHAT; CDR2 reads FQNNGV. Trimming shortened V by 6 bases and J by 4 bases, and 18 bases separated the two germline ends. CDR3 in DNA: TGTGCCAGCAGGATCGGGCTGGGGGCGACCACTGAAGCTTTCTTT. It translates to CASRIGLGATTEAFF.

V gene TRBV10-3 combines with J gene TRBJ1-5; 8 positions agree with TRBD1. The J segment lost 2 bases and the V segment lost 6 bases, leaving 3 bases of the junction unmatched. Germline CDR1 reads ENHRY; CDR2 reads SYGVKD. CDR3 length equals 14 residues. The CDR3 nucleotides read TGTGCCATCAGCGGACAGGGTGGCAATCAGCCCCAGCATTTT. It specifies CAISGQGGNQPQHF.

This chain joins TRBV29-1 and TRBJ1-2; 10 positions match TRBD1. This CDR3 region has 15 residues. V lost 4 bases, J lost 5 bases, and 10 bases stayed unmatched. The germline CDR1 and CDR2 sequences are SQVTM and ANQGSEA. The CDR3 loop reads CSVVRMGQGIYGYTF. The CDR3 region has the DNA TGCAGCGTTGTAAGGATGGGACAGGGGATATATGGCTACACCTTC.

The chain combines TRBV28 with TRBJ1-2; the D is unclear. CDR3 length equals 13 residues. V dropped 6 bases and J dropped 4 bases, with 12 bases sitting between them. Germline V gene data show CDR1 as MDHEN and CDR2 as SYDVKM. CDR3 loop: CASSGTAFYGYTF. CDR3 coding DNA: TGTGCCAGCAGCGGAACAGCTTTCTATGGCTACACCTTC.

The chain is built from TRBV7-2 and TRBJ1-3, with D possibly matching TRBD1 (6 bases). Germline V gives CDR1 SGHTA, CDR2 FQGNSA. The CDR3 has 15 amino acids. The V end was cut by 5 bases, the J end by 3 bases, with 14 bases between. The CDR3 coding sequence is TGTGCCAGCAGCCCGGGGGGCAAGGGTGGAAACACCATATATTTT. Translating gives CASSPGGKGGNTIYF. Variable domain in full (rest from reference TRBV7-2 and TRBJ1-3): GAGVSQSPSNKVTEKGKDVELRCDPISGHTALYWYRQSLGQGLEFLIYFQGNSAPDKSGLPSDRFSAERTGGSVSTLTIQRTQQEDSAVYLCASSPGGKGGNTIYFGEGSWLTVV.

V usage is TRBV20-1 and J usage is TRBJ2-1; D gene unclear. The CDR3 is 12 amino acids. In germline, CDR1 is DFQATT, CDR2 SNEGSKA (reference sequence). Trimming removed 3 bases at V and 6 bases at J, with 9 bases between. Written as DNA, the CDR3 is TGCAGTGCTAGTCGCGGAGTCAATGAGCAGTTCTTC. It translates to CSASRGVNEQFF.

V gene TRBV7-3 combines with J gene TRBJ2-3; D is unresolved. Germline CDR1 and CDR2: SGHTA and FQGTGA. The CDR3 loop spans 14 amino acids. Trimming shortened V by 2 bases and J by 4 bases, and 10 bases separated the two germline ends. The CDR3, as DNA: TGTGCCAGCAGCTTAGCCCCCCGGTCAGATACGCAGTATTTT. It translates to CASSLAPRSDTQYF.

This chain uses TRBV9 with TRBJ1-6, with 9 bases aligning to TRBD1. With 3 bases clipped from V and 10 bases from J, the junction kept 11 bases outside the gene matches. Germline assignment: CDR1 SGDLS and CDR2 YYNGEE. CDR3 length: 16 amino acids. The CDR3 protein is CASSGDTGGGASPLHF. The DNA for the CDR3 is TGTGCCAGCAGCGGGGACACAGGGGGCGGTGCATCACCCCTCCACTTT. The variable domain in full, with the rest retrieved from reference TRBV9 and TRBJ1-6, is DSGVTQTPKHLITATGQRVTLRCSPRSGDLSVYWYQQSLDQGLQFLIQYYNGEERAKGNILERFSAQQFPDLHSELNLSSLELGDSALYFCASSGDTGGGASPLHFGNGTRLTVT.

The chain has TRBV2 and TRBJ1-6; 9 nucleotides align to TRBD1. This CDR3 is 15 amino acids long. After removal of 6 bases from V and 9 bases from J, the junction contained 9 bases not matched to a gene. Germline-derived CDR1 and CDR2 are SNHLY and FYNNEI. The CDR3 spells CASRARTGERSPLHF. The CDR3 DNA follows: TGTGCCAGCAGAGCCAGGACAGGGGAACGTTCACCCCTCCACTTT.

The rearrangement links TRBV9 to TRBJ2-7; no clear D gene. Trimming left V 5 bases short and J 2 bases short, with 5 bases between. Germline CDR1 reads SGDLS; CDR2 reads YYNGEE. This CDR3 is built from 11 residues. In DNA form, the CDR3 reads TGTGCCAGCAGTAATGCCTACGAGCAGTACTTC. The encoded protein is CASSNAYEQYF.

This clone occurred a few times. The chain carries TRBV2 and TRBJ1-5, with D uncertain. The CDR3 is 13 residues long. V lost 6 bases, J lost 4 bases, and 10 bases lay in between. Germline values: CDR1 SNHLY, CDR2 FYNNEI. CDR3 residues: CASRYFRNQPQHF. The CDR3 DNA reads TGTGCCAGCAGGTACTTCCGTAATCAGCCCCAGCATTTT.

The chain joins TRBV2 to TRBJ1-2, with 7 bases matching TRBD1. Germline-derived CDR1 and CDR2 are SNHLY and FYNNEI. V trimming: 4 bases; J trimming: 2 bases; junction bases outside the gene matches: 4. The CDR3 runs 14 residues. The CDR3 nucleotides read TGTGCCAGCAGTGGAAGACAGGGCAACTATGGCTACACCTTC. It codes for CASSGRQGNYGYTF.